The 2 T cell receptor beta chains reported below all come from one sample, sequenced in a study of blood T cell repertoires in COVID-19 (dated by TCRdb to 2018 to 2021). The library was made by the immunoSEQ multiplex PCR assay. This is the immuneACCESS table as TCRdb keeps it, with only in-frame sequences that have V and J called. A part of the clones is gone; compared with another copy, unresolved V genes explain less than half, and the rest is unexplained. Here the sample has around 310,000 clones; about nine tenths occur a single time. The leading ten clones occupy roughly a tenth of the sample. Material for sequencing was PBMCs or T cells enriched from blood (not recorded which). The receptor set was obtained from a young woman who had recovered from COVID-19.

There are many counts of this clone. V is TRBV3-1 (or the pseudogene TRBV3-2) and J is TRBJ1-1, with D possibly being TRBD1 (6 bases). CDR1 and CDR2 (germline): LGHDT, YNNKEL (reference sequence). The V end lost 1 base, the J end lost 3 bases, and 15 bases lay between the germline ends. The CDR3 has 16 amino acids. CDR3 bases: TGTGCCAGCAGCCAAGTCTATGCGGGGGCGGACACTGAAGCTTTCTTT. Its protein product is CASSQVYAGADTEAFF.

The CDR3 DNA is TGTGCCAGCAGCCAAGAAGTCACTAGCGGGACCTACGAGCAGTACTTC. Translation gives CASSQEVTSGTYEQYF. V usage is TRBV3-1 (or the pseudogene TRBV3-2) and J usage is TRBJ2-7, with 10 bases identical to TRBD2. The CDR3 has 16 residues. The V gene end was trimmed by 0 bases and the J gene end by 2 bases; junction bases not matched to a gene: 4. Germline V lookup: CDR1 LGHDT, CDR2 YNNKEL (reference sequence).